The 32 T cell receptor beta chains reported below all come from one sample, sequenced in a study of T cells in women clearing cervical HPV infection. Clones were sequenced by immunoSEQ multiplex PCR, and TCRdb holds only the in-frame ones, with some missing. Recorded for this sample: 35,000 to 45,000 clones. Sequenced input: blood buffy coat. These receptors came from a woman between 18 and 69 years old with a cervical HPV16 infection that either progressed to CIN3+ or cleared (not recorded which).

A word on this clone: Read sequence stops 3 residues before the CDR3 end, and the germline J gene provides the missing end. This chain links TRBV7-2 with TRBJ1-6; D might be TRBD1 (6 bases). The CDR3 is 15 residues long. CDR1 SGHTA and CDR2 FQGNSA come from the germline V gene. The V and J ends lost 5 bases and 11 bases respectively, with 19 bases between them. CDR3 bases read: TGTGCCAGCAGCCTCCCGACAGGTATCGGGACACCC. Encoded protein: CASSLPTGIGTP. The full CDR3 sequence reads CASSLPTGIGTPLHF.

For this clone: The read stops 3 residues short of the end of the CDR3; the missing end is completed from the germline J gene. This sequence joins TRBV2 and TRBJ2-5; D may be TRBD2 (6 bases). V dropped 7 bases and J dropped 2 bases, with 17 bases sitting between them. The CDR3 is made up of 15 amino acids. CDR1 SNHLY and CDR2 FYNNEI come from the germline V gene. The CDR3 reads CASTYQAGGQETQYF. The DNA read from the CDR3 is TGTGCCAGCACGTACCAGGCCGGGGGTCAAGAGACC.

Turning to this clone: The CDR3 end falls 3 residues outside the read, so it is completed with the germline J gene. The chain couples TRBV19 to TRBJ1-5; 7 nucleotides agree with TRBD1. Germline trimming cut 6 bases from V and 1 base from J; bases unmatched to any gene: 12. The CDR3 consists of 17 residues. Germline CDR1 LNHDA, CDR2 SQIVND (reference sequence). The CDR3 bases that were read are TGTGCCAGTAGCCCTGGACAGGTCGGAGAGAGCAATCAGCCC. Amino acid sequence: CASSPGQVGESNQP. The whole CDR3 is CASSPGQVGESNQPQHF.

CDR3 amino acids: CSARGLYSYEQYF. CDR3 DNA (partial): TGCAGCGCTAGGGGACTGTACTCCTACGAG. This chain joins TRBV29-1 and TRBJ2-7; perhaps TRBD2 as D (6 bases). The read falls 3 residues short of the CDR3 end, and the missing part is taken from the germline J gene. Trimming pared 7 bases from V and 0 bases from J, leaving 13 bases between. The CDR3 runs to 13 residues. The germline V gene encodes CDR1 SQVTM and CDR2 ANQGSEA.

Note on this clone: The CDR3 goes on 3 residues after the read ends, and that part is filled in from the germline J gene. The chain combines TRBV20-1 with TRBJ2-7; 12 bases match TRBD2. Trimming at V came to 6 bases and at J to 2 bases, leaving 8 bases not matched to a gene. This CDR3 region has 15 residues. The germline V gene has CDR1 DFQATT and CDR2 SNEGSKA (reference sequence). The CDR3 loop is CSALGLAGSTYEQYF. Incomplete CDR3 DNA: TGCAGTGCCCTCGGACTAGCGGGATCCACCTACGAG.

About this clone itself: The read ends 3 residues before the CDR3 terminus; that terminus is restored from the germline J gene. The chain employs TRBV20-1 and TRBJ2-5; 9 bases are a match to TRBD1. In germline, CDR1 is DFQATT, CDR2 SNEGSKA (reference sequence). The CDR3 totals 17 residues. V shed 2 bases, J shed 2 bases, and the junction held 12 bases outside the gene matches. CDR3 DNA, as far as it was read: TGCAGTGCTAGACCCCCTCCCGGACAGGGGCATCAAGAGACC. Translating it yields CSARPPPGQGHQET. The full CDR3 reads CSARPPPGQGHQETQYF.

CDR3 loop: CASSLTVTGELFF. The sequenced part of the CDR3 DNA is TGTGCCAGCAGCCTGACAGTAACCGGGGAG. This chain connects TRBV7-9 to TRBJ2-2; TRBD1 might be the D (5 bases). The missing CDR3 end, 3 residues past where the read stops, is filled in from the germline J gene. This CDR3 comprises 13 residues. CDR1 is SEHNR, CDR2 FQNEAQ, per germline (reference sequence). The germline V and J ends were trimmed by 5 bases and 5 bases, with 9 bases remaining between them.

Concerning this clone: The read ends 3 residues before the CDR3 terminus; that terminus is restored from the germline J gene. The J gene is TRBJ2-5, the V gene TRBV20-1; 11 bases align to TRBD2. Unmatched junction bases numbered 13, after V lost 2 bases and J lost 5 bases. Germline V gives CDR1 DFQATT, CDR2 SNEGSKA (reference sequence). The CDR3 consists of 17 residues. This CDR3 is CSARPPGLADLRETQYF. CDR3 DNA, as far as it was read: TGCAGTGCTAGACCACCGGGACTAGCGGACTTACGGGAGACC.

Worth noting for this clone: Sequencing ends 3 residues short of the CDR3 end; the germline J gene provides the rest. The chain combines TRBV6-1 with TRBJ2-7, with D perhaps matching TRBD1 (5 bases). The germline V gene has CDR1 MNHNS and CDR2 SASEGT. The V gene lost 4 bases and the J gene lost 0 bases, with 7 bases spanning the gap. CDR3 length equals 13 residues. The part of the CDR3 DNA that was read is TGTGCCAGCAGTGTGACAGTCTCCTACGAG. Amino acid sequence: CASSVTVSYE. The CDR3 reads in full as CASSVTVSYEQYF.

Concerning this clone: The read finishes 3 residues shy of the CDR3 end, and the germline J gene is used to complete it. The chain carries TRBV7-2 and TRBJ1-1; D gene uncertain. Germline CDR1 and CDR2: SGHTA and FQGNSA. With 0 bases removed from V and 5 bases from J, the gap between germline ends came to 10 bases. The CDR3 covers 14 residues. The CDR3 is CASSLAPGSTEAFF. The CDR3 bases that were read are TGTGCCAGCAGCTTAGCGCCGGGGTCGACTGAA.

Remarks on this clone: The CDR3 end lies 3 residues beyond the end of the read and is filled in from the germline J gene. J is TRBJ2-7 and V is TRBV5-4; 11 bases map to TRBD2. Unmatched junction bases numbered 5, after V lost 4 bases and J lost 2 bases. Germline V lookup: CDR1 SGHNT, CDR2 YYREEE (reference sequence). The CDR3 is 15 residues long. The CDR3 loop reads CASSPGLAEAYEQYF. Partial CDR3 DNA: TGTGCCAGCAGCCCGGGACTAGCGGAGGCCTACGAG.

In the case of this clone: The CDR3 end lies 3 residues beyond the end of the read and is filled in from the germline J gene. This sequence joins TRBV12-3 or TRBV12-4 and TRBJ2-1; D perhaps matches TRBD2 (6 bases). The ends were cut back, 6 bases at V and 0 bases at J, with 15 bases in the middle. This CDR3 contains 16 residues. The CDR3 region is CASRGLAERSYNEQFF. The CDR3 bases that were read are TGTGCCAGCAGGGGATTAGCGGAGCGCTCCTACAATGAG.

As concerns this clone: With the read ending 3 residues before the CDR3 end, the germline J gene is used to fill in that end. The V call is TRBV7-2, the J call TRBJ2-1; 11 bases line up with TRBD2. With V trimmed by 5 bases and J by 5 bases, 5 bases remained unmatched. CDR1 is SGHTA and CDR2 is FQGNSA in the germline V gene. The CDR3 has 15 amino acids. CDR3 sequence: CASSQTSGINNEQFF. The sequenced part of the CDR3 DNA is TGTGCCAGCAGCCAGACTAGCGGGATTAACAATGAG.

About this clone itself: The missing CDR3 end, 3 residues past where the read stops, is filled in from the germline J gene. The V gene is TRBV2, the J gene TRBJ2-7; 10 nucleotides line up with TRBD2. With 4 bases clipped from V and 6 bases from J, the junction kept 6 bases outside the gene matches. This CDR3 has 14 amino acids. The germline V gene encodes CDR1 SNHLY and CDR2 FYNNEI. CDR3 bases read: TGTGCCAGCAGTGTGAAGCGGGAGGGCGGCGAG. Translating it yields CASSVKREGGE. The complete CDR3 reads CASSVKREGGEQYF.

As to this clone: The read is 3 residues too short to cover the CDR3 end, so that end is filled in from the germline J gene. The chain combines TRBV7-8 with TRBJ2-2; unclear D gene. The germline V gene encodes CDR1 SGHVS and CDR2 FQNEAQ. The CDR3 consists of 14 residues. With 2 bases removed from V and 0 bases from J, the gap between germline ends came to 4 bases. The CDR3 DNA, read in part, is TGTGCCAGCAGCTTACTTACGAACACCGGGGAG. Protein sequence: CASSLLTNTGE. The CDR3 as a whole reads CASSLLTNTGELFF.

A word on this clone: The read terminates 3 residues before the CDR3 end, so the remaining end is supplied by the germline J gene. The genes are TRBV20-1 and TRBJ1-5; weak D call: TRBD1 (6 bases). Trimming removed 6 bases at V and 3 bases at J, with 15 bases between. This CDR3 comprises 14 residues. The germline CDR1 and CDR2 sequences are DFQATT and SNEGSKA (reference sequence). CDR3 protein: CSALNGQHNQPQHF. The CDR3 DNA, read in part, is TGCAGTGCACTGAATGGACAGCACAATCAGCCC.

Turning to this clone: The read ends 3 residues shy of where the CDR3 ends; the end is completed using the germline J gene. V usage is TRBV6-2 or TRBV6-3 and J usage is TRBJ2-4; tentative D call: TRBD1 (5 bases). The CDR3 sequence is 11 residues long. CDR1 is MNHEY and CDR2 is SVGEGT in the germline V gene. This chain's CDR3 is CASRATGGQYF. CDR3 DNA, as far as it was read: TGTGCCAGCAGAGCAACAGGTGGT.

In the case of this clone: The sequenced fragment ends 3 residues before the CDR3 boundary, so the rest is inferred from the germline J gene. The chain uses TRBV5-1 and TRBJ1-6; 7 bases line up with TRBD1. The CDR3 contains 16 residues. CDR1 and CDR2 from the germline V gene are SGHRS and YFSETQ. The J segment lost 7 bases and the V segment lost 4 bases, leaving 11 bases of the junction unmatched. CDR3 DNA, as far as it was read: TGCGCCAGCAGCCTTACAACAGGGGCTGAGAATTCACCC. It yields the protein CASSLTTGAENSP. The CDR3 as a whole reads CASSLTTGAENSPLHF.

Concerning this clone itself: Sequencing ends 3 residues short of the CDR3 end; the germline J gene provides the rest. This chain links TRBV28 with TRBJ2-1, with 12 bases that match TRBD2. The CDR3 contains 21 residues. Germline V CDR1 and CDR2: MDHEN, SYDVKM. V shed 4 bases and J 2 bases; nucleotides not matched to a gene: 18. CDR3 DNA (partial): TGTGCCAGCAGTTCAACCCCTGCTAGCGGGAGGGCCCTCGGCGCCTACAATGAG. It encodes CASSSTPASGRALGAYNE. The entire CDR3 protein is CASSSTPASGRALGAYNEQFF.

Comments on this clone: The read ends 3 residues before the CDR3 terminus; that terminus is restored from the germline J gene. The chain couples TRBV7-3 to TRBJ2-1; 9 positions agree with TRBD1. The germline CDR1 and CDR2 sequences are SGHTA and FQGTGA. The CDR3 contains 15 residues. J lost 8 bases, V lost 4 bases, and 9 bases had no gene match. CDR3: CASSYDRGYSHEQFF. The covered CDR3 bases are TGTGCCAGCAGCTACGACAGGGGGTACTCCCATGAG.

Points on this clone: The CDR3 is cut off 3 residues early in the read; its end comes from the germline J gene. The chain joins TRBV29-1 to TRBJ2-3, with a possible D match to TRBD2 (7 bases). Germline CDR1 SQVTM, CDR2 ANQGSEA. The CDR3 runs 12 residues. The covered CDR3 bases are TGCAGCTCCTGGGGGGGCGGAGAGACG. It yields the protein CSSWGGGET. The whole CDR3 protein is CSSWGGGETQYF.

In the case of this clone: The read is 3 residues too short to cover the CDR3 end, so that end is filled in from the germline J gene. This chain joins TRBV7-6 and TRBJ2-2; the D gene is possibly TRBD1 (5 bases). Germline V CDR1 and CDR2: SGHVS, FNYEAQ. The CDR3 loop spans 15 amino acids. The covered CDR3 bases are TGTGCCAGCAGCTTAAGAGGAGCTGGGGCCAACGTG. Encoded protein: CASSLRGAGANV. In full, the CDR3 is CASSLRGAGANVLFF.

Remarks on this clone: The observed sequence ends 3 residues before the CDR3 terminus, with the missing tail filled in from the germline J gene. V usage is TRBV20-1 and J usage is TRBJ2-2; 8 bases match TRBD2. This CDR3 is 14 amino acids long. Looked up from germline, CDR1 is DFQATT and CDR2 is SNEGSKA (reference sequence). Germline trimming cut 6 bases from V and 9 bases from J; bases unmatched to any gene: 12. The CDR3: CSAPGTRGSRELFF. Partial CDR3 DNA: TGCAGTGCCCCCGGGACTAGAGGTTCCCGGGAG.

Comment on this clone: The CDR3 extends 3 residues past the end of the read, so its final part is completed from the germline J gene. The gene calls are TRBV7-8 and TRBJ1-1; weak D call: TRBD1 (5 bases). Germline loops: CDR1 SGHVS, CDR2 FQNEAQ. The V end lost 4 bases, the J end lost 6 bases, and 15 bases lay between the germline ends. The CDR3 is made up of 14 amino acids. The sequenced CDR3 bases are TGTGCCAGCAGCTACCGGGGGGGTAATGCTGAA. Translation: CASSYRGGNAE. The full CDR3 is CASSYRGGNAEAFF.

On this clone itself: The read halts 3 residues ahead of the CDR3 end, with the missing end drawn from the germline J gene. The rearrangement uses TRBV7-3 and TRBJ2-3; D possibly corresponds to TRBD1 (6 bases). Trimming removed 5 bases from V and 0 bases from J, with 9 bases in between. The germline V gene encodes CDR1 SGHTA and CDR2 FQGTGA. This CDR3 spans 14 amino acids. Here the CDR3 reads CASSPGQSTDTQYF. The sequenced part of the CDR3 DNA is TGTGCCAGCAGCCCCGGACAGAGCACAGATACG.

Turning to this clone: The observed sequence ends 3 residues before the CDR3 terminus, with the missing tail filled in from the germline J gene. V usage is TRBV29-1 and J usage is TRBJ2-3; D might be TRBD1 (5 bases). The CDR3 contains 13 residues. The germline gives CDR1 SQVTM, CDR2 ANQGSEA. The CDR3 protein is CSVGRVIQETQYF. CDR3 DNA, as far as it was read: TGCAGCGTTGGCAGGGTGATCCAAGAGACG.

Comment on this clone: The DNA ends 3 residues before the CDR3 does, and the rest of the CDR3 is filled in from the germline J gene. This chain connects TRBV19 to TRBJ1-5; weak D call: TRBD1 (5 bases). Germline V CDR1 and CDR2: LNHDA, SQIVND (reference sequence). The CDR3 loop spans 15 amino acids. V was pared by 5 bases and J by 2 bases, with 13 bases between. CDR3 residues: CASSPGGGGNQPQHF. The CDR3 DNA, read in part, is TGTGCCAGTAGTCCGGGGGGAGGGGGCAATCAGCCC.

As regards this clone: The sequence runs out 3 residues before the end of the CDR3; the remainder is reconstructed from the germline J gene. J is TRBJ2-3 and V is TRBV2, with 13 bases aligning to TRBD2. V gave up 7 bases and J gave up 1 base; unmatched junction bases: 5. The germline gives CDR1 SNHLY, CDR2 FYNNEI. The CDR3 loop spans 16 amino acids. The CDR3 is CASIGLAGVGTDTQYF. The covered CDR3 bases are TGTGCCAGCATTGGACTAGCGGGAGTCGGCACAGATACG. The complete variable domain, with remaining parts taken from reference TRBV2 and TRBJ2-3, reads EPEVTQTPSHQVTQMGQEVILRCVPISNHLYFYWYRQILGQKVEFLVSFYNNEISEKSEIFDDQFSVERPDGSNFTLKIRSTKLEDSAMYFCASIGLAGVGTDTQYFGPGTRLTVL.

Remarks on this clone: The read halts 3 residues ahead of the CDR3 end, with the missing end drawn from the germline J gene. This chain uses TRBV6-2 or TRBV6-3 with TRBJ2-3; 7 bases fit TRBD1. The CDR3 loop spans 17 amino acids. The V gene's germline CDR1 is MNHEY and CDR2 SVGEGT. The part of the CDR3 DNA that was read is TGTGCCAGCAGTTACTCGCGAGACAGGGTGCGCGGTCAGCCG. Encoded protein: CASSYSRDRVRGQP. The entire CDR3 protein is CASSYSRDRVRGQPQYF.

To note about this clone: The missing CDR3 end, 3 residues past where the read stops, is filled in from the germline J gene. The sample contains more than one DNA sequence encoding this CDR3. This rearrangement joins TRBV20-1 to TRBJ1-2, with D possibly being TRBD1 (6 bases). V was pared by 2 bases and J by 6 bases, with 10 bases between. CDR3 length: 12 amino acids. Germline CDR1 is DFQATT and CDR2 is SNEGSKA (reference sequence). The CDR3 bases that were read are TGCAGTGCTAGACGGGGGGCAGATGGC. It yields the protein CSARRGADG. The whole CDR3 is CSARRGADGYTF.

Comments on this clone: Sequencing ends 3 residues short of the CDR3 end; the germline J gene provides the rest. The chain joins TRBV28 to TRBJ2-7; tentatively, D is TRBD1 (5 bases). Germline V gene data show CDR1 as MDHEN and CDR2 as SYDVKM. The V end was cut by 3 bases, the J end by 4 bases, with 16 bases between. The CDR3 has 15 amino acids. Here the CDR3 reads CASSFSSQVLYEQYF. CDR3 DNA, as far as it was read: TGTGCCAGCAGTTTTAGTTCACAGGTCCTTTACGAG.

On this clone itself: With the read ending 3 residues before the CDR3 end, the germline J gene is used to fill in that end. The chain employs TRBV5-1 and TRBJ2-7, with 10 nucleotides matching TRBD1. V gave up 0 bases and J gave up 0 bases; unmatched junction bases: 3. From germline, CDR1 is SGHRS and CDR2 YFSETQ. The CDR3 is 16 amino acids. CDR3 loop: CASSLAGQGPSYEQYF. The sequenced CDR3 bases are TGCGCCAGCAGCTTGGCGGGACAGGGGCCCTCCTACGAG.